These 29 T cell receptor beta chains were all obtained from the same sample, sequenced in a study of cytomegalovirus exposure and HLA in healthy donors. PCR was performed using 60 Vbeta and 13 Jbeta primers. Repertoires were generated with immunoSEQ multiplex PCR, while TCRdb's copy carries only in-frame clones and drops some. The sample spans 220,000 or so clones; the ten largest clones claim 0.95% to 1.3%. Material: PBMCs. The receptors here all came from a girl aged 2 to 10 in good health and CMV-seropositive.

This sequence joins TRBV5-1 and TRBJ2-7; 7 bases are a match to TRBD2. The germline gives CDR1 SGHRS, CDR2 YFSETQ. CDR3 length: 14 amino acids. V was pared by 0 bases and J by 2 bases, with 2 bases of the junction left unmatched. CDR3 coding DNA: TGCGCCAGCAGCTTGGGCGGGAGCACCTACGAGCAGTACTTC. Translating gives CASSLGGSTYEQYF.

As regards this clone: One junction end disagrees with the germline gene, perhaps due to a read error. The V call is TRBV2, the J call TRBJ1-2, with a tentative D call TRBD1 (5 bases). The CDR3 has 12 amino acids. Germline CDR1 SNHLY, CDR2 FYNNEI. The chain's CDR3 is CASVTGGNERHF. CDR3 nucleotide sequence: TGTGCCAGCGTGACCGGGGGAAATGAGAGACACTTC.

The rearrangement links TRBV5-8 to TRBJ2-1, with D possibly TRBD1 on 6 matching bases. Trimming took off 5 bases at V and 0 bases at J, with 15 bases between the two ends. The CDR3 is 16 amino acids. Germline CDR1 SGHTS, CDR2 YDEGEE. The CDR3 loop reads CASSSGTPSSYNEQFF. In DNA form, the CDR3 reads TGTGCCAGCAGTTCCGGGACACCAAGCTCCTACAATGAGCAGTTCTTC.

This chain links TRBV7-2 with TRBJ2-3, with TRBD2 identical over 14 bases. J lost 3 bases, V lost 6 bases, and 2 bases had no gene match. The CDR3 contains 15 residues. Germline-derived CDR1 and CDR2 are SGHTA and FQGNSA. The CDR3, as DNA: TGTGCCAGCAGGGGACTAGCGGGAGCTACAGATACGCAGTATTTT. Protein sequence: CASRGLAGATDTQYF. Full variable domain (remainder filled in from reference TRBV7-2 and TRBJ2-3): GAGVSQSPSNKVTEKGKDVELRCDPISGHTALYWYRQSLGQGLEFLIYFQGNSAPDKSGLPSDRFSAERTGGSVSTLTIQRTQQEDSAVYLCASRGLAGATDTQYFGPGTRLTVL.

This rearrangement joins TRBV7-3 to TRBJ2-2; 8 nucleotides match TRBD2. The V and J ends lost 2 bases and 5 bases, in that order; junction bases with no gene match: 10. The CDR3 sequence is 17 residues long. CDR1 is SGHTA, CDR2 FQGTGA, per germline. CDR3 bases: TGTGCCAGCAGCTTAGCCACTGGAGTAGCGGGAACCGGGGAGCTGTTTTTT. Amino acid sequence: CASSLATGVAGTGELFF.

The rearrangement links TRBV15 to TRBJ2-5; TRBD2 matches at 9 bases. Germline V gene lookup returns CDR1 LNHNV and CDR2 YYDKDF (reference sequence). The CDR3 sequence is 16 residues long. Trimming took 8 bases from V and 5 from J; bases not matched to a gene: 15. Written as DNA, the CDR3 is TGTGCCACCGTCGCTATGGCGGGAGGGCCTTCGGAGACCCAGTACTTC. It yields the protein CATVAMAGGPSETQYF.

CDR3 sequence (DNA): TGCGCCAGCAGCTTGGGACTCGAATCAGATACGCAGTATTTT. Amino acids: CASSLGLESDTQYF. The chain recombines TRBV5-1 with TRBJ2-3, with unresolved D. The ends were cut back, 0 bases at V and 4 bases at J, with 9 bases in the middle. This CDR3 has 14 amino acids. The germline V gene encodes CDR1 SGHRS and CDR2 YFSETQ. The whole variable domain, remainder taken from reference TRBV5-1 and TRBJ2-3, is KAGVTQTPRYLIKTRGQQVTLSCSPISGHRSVSWYQQTPGQGLQFLFEYFSETQRNKGNFPGRFSGRQFSNSRSEMNVSTLELGDSALYLCASSLGLESDTQYFGPGTRLTVL.

The J gene is TRBJ1-5, the V gene TRBV20-1; 7 positions match TRBD1. Trimming cost V 4 bases and J 9 bases; bases outside gene matches: 3. Germline V gives CDR1 DFQATT, CDR2 SNEGSKA (reference sequence). The CDR3 is 11 amino acids. The CDR3 DNA sequence: TGCAGTGCTAACAGGGGTGGGCCCCAGCATTTT. This codes for CSANRGGPQHF.

V and J are TRBV18 and TRBJ1-3, with TRBD1 matching over 10 bases. V dropped 6 bases and J dropped 7; count of bases not matched to a gene: 9. CDR3 length equals 15 residues. Germline V gene lookup returns CDR1 KGHSH and CDR2 LQKENI. The CDR3 DNA is TGTGCCAGCTCGCCGACCGGGGGACAGGGGAACACCATATATTTT. Its protein is CASSPTGGQGNTIYF.

The chain carries TRBV7-2 and TRBJ2-1, with TRBD2 identical over 15 bases. The CDR3 covers 15 residues. The V segment lost 3 bases and the J segment 7 bases; nucleotides outside the gene matches: 1. CDR1 SGHTA and CDR2 FQGNSA come from the germline V gene. The CDR3 DNA follows: TGTGCCAGCAGCTTGGGACTAGCGGGAGGAAATGAGCAGTTCTTC. It translates to CASSLGLAGGNEQFF.

The chain joins TRBV5-6 to TRBJ2-7; TRBD1 matches at 8 bases. CDR1 is SGHDT and CDR2 is YYEEEE in the germline V gene. The ends lost 4 bases at V and 3 bases at J; junction bases unmatched: 9. This CDR3 comprises 15 residues. DNA of the CDR3: TGTGCCAGCAGCCCTCAGGGGACAGGTGACTACGAGCAGTACTTC. Amino acids: CASSPQGTGDYEQYF.

The J gene is TRBJ2-3, the V gene TRBV5-1; 10 nucleotides match TRBD2. Germline CDR1 is SGHRS and CDR2 is YFSETQ. The V and J ends lost 0 bases and 0 bases, in that order; junction bases with no gene match: 1. The CDR3 is made up of 16 amino acids. The CDR3 DNA sequence: TGCGCCAGCAGCTTGGGACTAGCGGGTAGCACAGATACGCAGTATTTT. Protein sequence: CASSLGLAGSTDTQYF.

The chain joins TRBV28 to TRBJ1-2, with D hard to call. Trimming cost V 2 bases and J 5 bases, with 9 bases left between them. The CDR3 consists of 13 residues. Germline V CDR1 and CDR2: MDHEN, SYDVKM. The CDR3 bases are TGTGCCAGCAGTTTAAGCGGCGAATATGGCTACACCTTC. This gives the protein CASSLSGEYGYTF.

The V gene is TRBV5-1, the J gene TRBJ2-3; D perhaps matches TRBD2 (5 bases). Trimming removed 0 bases from V and 0 bases from J, with 17 bases in between. The CDR3 spans 18 residues. Germline V gene sequence: CDR1 SGHRS, CDR2 YFSETQ. In nucleotides, the CDR3 is TGCGCCAGCAGCTTGGCCGAGACCCAGCGGACTAGCACAGATACGCAGTATTTT. This translates into CASSLAETQRTSTDTQYF. The full variable domain, completed using reference TRBV5-1 and TRBJ2-3, is KAGVTQTPRYLIKTRGQQVTLSCSPISGHRSVSWYQQTPGQGLQFLFEYFSETQRNKGNFPGRFSGRQFSNSRSEMNVSTLELGDSALYLCASSLAETQRTSTDTQYFGPGTRLTVL.

The chain carries TRBV6-1 and TRBJ2-1, with TRBD2 matching over 10 bases. Germline CDR1 reads MNHNS; CDR2 reads SASEGT. The CDR3 is 15 residues long. Losses at the gene ends were 4 bases for V and 7 bases for J; bases not matched to a gene: 7. The CDR3 sequence: CASSALAGVANEQFF. The CDR3 DNA reads TGTGCCAGCAGTGCCCTAGCGGGAGTAGCAAATGAGCAGTTCTTC.

V usage is TRBV25-1 and J usage is TRBJ2-7, with 7 bases matching TRBD2. Unmatched junction bases numbered 7, after V lost 1 base and J lost 1 base. Germline loops: CDR1 MGHDK, CDR2 SYGVNS. The CDR3 consists of 16 residues. The CDR3 coding sequence is TGTGCCAGCAGTGAATTAGGTGGCGGGAGTTCCTACGAGCAGTACTTC. Translation gives CASSELGGGSSYEQYF.

J is TRBJ2-2 and V is TRBV5-4, with TRBD2 matching 15 bases. This CDR3 is 17 amino acids long. Germline-derived CDR1 and CDR2 are SGHNT and YYREEE (reference sequence). Trimming cost V 5 bases and J 5 bases; bases outside gene matches: 7. The CDR3 loop is CASRHGGLAGGTGELFF. CDR3 in DNA: TGTGCCAGCAGGCACGGCGGACTAGCGGGAGGGACCGGGGAGCTGTTTTTT.

V gene TRBV7-9 combines with J gene TRBJ1-1; 8 nucleotides line up with TRBD1. The germline V gene has CDR1 SEHNR and CDR2 FQNEAQ (reference sequence). This CDR3 contains 12 residues. V gave up 4 bases and J gave up 8 bases; unmatched junction bases: 3. This CDR3 reads CASSSDREEAFF. The CDR3, as DNA: TGTGCCAGCAGCTCGGACAGGGAGGAAGCTTTCTTT.

The rearrangement joins TRBV7-3 to TRBJ2-3; perhaps TRBD2 as D (6 bases). Trimming left V 4 bases short and J 0 bases short, with 11 bases between. The germline V gene encodes CDR1 SGHTA and CDR2 FQGTGA. There are 15 residues in the CDR3. The CDR3 loop reads CASSYSGGSTDTQYF. The CDR3 DNA reads TGTGCCAGCAGCTATTCTGGGGGGAGCACAGATACGCAGTATTTT.

V gene TRBV25-1 combines with J gene TRBJ2-7; D perhaps matches TRBD1 (6 bases). Germline values: CDR1 MGHDK, CDR2 SYGVNS. The CDR3 is 14 residues long. Between the trimmed V and J ends, which lost 2 bases and 0 bases, there was a span of 8 bases. CDR3: CASSEQGGSYEQYF. CDR3 bases: TGTGCCAGCAGTGAACAAGGGGGCTCCTACGAGCAGTACTTC.

J is TRBJ2-5 and V is TRBV5-1; D gene unclear. Deletions cut 0 bases from V and 4 bases from J, with 4 bases between. CDR3 size: 12 residues. Germline V lookup: CDR1 SGHRS, CDR2 YFSETQ. The CDR3 sequence is CASSLEPETQYF. The CDR3 DNA sequence: TGCGCCAGCAGCTTGGAGCCAGAGACCCAGTACTTC.

The V and J genes are TRBV11-2 and TRBJ1-1, with D unclear. CDR1 is SGHAT and CDR2 is FQNNGV in the germline V gene. The CDR3 spans 13 residues. The V end lost 6 bases, the J end lost 2 bases, and 10 bases lay between the germline ends. Written as DNA, the CDR3 is TGTGCCAGCAGGAGAACGGGAAACACTGAAGCTTTCTTT. Translation: CASRRTGNTEAFF.

The gene calls are TRBV28 and TRBJ2-5, with D maybe TRBD1 (6 bases). V dropped 5 bases and J dropped 1 base, with 14 bases sitting between them. Germline CDR1 and CDR2: MDHEN and SYDVKM. The CDR3 runs 15 residues. CDR3 in DNA: TGTGCCAGCAGTCCGGGACAAATTGGCCAAGAGACCCAGTACTTC. Residues: CASSPGQIGQETQYF.

The chain uses TRBV6-1 and TRBJ2-4; D perhaps matches TRBD2 (5 bases). The germline V gene has CDR1 MNHNS and CDR2 SASEGT. Trimming shortened V by 2 bases and J by 7 bases, and 21 bases separated the two germline ends. CDR3 size: 17 residues. CDR3 DNA: TGTGCCAGCAGTGAAATGACCCTTTACAACCCGGGGAACATTCAGTACTTC. Residues: CASSEMTLYNPGNIQYF.

CDR3 region: CASSLGDFTEAFF. CDR3 nucleotides: TGTGCCAGCAGCTTAGGAGATTTCACTGAAGCTTTCTTT. The chain links TRBV5-5 to TRBJ1-1; D is unresolved. The V end lost 2 bases, the J end lost 4 bases, and 9 bases lay between the germline ends. In germline, CDR1 is SGHKS, CDR2 YYEKEE (reference sequence). This CDR3 is 13 amino acids long.

The chain couples TRBV28 to TRBJ2-1, with 9 bases fitting TRBD2. With 6 bases clipped from V and 7 bases from J, the junction kept 16 bases outside the gene matches. CDR1 and CDR2 (germline): MDHEN, SYDVKM. The CDR3 sequence is 17 residues long. The CDR3 DNA sequence: TGTGCCAGCAGCCCTAAAAGACTAGCGGCTTATGGGAATGAGCAGTTCTTC. Its protein product is CASSPKRLAAYGNEQFF. Using reference TRBV28 and TRBJ2-1 for the parts outside the CDR3, the full variable domain is DVKVTQSSRYLVKRTGEKVFLECVQDMDHENMFWYRQDPGLGLRLIYFSYDVKMKEKGDIPEGYSVSREKKERFSLILESASTNQTSMYLCASSPKRLAAYGNEQFFGPGTRLTVL.

This chain uses TRBV28 with TRBJ2-1; TRBD2 is a possible D gene (5 bases). From germline, CDR1 is MDHEN and CDR2 SYDVKM. V was clipped by 6 bases and J by 12 bases, with 15 bases between them. CDR3 length equals 12 residues. The CDR3 reads CASRANSRGQFF. The CDR3, as DNA: TGTGCCAGCAGAGCCAATTCTCGGGGGCAGTTCTTC.

V is TRBV6-1 and J is TRBJ2-1; the D gene is possibly TRBD2 (5 bases). V gave up 3 bases and J gave up 0 bases, with 9 bases separating them. Germline V gene data show CDR1 as MNHNS and CDR2 as SASEGT. CDR3 length: 15 residues. Written as DNA, the CDR3 is TGTGCCAGCAGTGATGTGGGAGTCTCCTACAATGAGCAGTTCTTC. Its protein product is CASSDVGVSYNEQFF.

The CDR3 protein is CASSYGGSNTEAFF. The CDR3 DNA is TGTGCCAGCAGTTACGGGGGGTCGAACACTGAAGCTTTCTTT. The V gene is TRBV6-6, the J gene TRBJ1-1, with D perhaps matching TRBD1 (5 bases). This CDR3 comprises 14 residues. The germline gives CDR1 MNHNY, CDR2 SVGAGI (reference sequence). V lost 2 bases and J 1 base, leaving 8 bases between the germline ends.